What follows describes a single T cell receptor (beta chain). The antigen remains undetermined. These data come from a study of T cell responses to AZD1222 COVID-19 vaccine. Overall study context: Second-dose intervals of approximately 4 or approximately 12 weeks were pooled.

Broader study findings: The breadth and depth of Spike-specific TCRs increased once two AZD1222 doses had been given. Females made up more of the donors, who were largely white British, and clonal diversity may have come out too low.

The trim removed 6 bases at V and 6 bases at J, leaving 11 bases unmatched. CDR3 size: 17 residues. Per germline, CDR1 MNHEY and CDR2 SMNVEV (reference sequence). Profiling relied on immunoSEQ multiplex PCR, and the TCRdb table lists in-frame clones only, not all of them. The data show 95,000 to 100,000 clones, 90% seen once. This specimen was peripheral blood, taken on day 0 of AZD1222 vaccination. The sequence came from an adult in good health. V and J are TRBV27 and TRBJ2-2; 12 bases fit TRBD2. DNA of the CDR3: TGTGCCAGCAGCGGCACGGGACTAGCGGGCCTTGCCGGGGAGCTGTTTTTT. This sequence encodes CASSGTGLAGLAGELFF.